A selection of T cell receptor beta chains follows, all from one sample in a study of shared clonotypes between healthy human individuals. Sequencing was performed with immunoSEQ multiplex PCR; in TCRdb, only in-frame clones are kept and a portion is missing. The table shows around 2.5 million clones, with 90% to 95% occurring only once. Source material: naive CD4+ T cells from PBMCs. These receptors all stem from a man between 18 and 29 years old in good health. Some clones in this sample may be carry-over from other donors' samples. The CDR3 runs from the conserved cysteine through the conserved F or W. Fields, in order: CDR3 DNA, CDR3 protein, V gene, J gene, D gene, clone size. D genes are given only for firm matches. Size is omitted from some rows. Given values are once, few, many or a class for expanded clones.

CDR3nt: TGTGCCAGCTCTCCCCTGACAGGCCTGTCTGGGGCCAACGTCCTGACTTTC
CDR3aa: CASSPLTGLSGANVLTF
v_gene: TRBV18
j_gene: TRBJ2-6
d_gene: NA
abundance: NA

CDR3nt: TGTGCCACCAGCAGAGGGCCGACAGGCCAAAGACTCAATCAGCCCCAGCATTTT
CDR3aa: CATSRGPTGQRLNQPQHF
v_gene: TRBV15
j_gene: TRBJ1-5
d_gene: NA
abundance: NA

CDR3nt: TGTGCCAGCAGCTCCTACAGGGGGCGAGCCACCGGGGAGCTGTTTTTT
CDR3aa: CASSSYRGRATGELFF
v_gene: TRBV11-2
j_gene: TRBJ2-2
d_gene: TRBD1
abundance: NA

CDR3nt: TGTGCCTGGAGTCAGGATGGGGGCGAGCAGTACTTC
CDR3aa: CAWSQDGGEQYF
v_gene: TRBV30
j_gene: TRBJ2-7
d_gene: NA
abundance: once

CDR3nt: TGTGCCAGCACCCGGGGAGGCCTGTATAGCAATCAGCCCCAGCATTTT
CDR3aa: CASTRGGLYSNQPQHF
v_gene: TRBV28
j_gene: TRBJ1-5
d_gene: NA
abundance: NA

CDR3nt: TGCAGCGTTGTTAGGCAGGGCCTCTCCTACGAGCAGTACTTC
CDR3aa: CSVVRQGLSYEQYF
v_gene: TRBV29-1
j_gene: TRBJ2-7
d_gene: NA
abundance: NA

CDR3nt: TGTGCCAGCAGTCCCGGGTGGGAGGGAGAGACCCAGTACTTC
CDR3aa: CASSPGWEGETQYF
v_gene: TRBV27
j_gene: TRBJ2-5
d_gene: TRBD2
abundance: NA

CDR3nt: TGCGCCAGCAGCCAAGAGGGGGGGCAGGGCTGGACTGAAGCTTTCTTT
CDR3aa: CASSQEGGQGWTEAFF
v_gene: TRBV4-1
j_gene: TRBJ1-1
d_gene: NA
abundance: NA

CDR3nt: TGTGCTAGTGGTTCGGTAATAGGTAGCGGGATAGGCACCGGGGAGCTGTTTTTT
CDR3aa: CASGSVIGSGIGTGELFF
v_gene: TRBV12-5
j_gene: TRBJ2-2
d_gene: TRBD2
abundance: NA

CDR3nt: TGTGCCAGCAGCTTAAGCGTCAGGGGGCAGGGCTATGGCTACACCTTC
CDR3aa: CASSLSVRGQGYGYTF
v_gene: TRBV5-8
j_gene: TRBJ1-2
d_gene: TRBD1
abundance: NA

CDR3nt: TGTGCCAGCAGCGACCGGGACAGGGTCGGAAAACTGTTTTTT
CDR3aa: CASSDRDRVGKLFF
v_gene: TRBV7-2
j_gene: TRBJ1-4
d_gene: TRBD1
abundance: NA

CDR3nt: TGTGCCAGCAGCCAAGATCGAGGGGTAGGGACCCAGTACTTC
CDR3aa: CASSQDRGVGTQYF
v_gene: TRBV4-2
j_gene: TRBJ2-5
d_gene: NA
abundance: NA

CDR3nt: TGTGCCAGCAGCGTAGATAGCGGGAGTACCTACGAGCAGTACTTC
CDR3aa: CASSVDSGSTYEQYF
v_gene: TRBV9
j_gene: TRBJ2-7
d_gene: TRBD2
abundance: NA

CDR3nt: TGTGCCAGCGCGGGACTAGCGGGATCGGATGAGCAGTTCTTC
CDR3aa: CASAGLAGSDEQFF
v_gene: TRBV2
j_gene: TRBJ2-1
d_gene: TRBD2
abundance: NA

CDR3nt: TGTGCCAGCTCACCGGGGGGAGGCGGAAACACCATATATTTT
CDR3aa: CASSPGGGGNTIYF
v_gene: TRBV18
j_gene: TRBJ1-3
d_gene: NA
abundance: NA

CDR3nt: TGTGCCAGCAGCCCTCGGCGGGAGGGCCCGGATGAGCAGTTCTTC
CDR3aa: CASSPRREGPDEQFF
v_gene: TRBV7-3
j_gene: TRBJ2-1
d_gene: TRBD2
abundance: NA

CDR3nt: TGTGCCAGTAGTGCCCCTCTGGGGGACCCACACTACAATGAGCAGTTCTTC
CDR3aa: CASSAPLGDPHYNEQFF
v_gene: TRBV19
j_gene: TRBJ2-1
d_gene: NA
abundance: NA

CDR3nt: TGCGCCAGCAGCTTTGGACAGGCTAATGAAAAACTGTTTTTT
CDR3aa: CASSFGQANEKLFF
v_gene: TRBV5-1
j_gene: TRBJ1-4
d_gene: TRBD1
abundance: once

CDR3nt: TGTGCCAGCAGTATAATCGACACGGTCAACTATGGCTACACCTTC
CDR3aa: CASSIIDTVNYGYTF
v_gene: TRBV28
j_gene: TRBJ1-2
d_gene: NA
abundance: NA

CDR3nt: TGTGCCAGCAGTGGGGCAGGGTCGGGGGAGACCCAGTACTTC
CDR3aa: CASSGAGSGETQYF
v_gene: TRBV27
j_gene: TRBJ2-5
d_gene: NA
abundance: NA

CDR3nt: TGTGCCAGCAGCTCGCGCGGGCCGGGCCTGATTAATGAGCAGTTCTTC
CDR3aa: CASSSRGPGLINEQFF
v_gene: TRBV7-2
j_gene: TRBJ2-1
d_gene: NA
abundance: NA

CDR3nt: TGTGCCAGCAGCCAATCGTACGGGAAAGGGGGTCAGCCCCAGCATTTT
CDR3aa: CASSQSYGKGGQPQHF
v_gene: TRBV16
j_gene: TRBJ1-5
d_gene: NA
abundance: NA

CDR3nt: TGTGCCAGCACTTCAGCGGGAGGGACCAAAAACATTCAGTACTTC
CDR3aa: CASTSAGGTKNIQYF
v_gene: TRBV28
j_gene: TRBJ2-4
d_gene: TRBD2
abundance: NA

CDR3nt: TGTGCCATCAGCGCCCCAACGGGAGGGCCATGGAACAATGAGCAGTTCTTC
CDR3aa: CAISAPTGGPWNNEQFF
v_gene: TRBV10-3
j_gene: TRBJ2-1
d_gene: TRBD2
abundance: NA

CDR3nt: TGTGCCAGCAATATCCAGACTGGCGACGAGCAGTACTTC
CDR3aa: CASNIQTGDEQYF
v_gene: TRBV2
j_gene: TRBJ2-7
d_gene: NA
abundance: NA

CDR3nt: TGTGCCAGCTCACCACCTGGGGACACTGAAGCTTTCTTT
CDR3aa: CASSPPGDTEAFF
v_gene: TRBV18
j_gene: TRBJ1-1
d_gene: NA
abundance: NA

CDR3nt: TGTGCCAGCGAGGGGGAGGATGAGCAGTTCTTC
CDR3aa: CASEGEDEQFF
v_gene: TRBV10-3
j_gene: TRBJ2-1
d_gene: NA
abundance: NA

CDR3nt: TGTGCCAGCAGCCCCGACTGGCTAGCGGGTTCGGGGCAGTTCTTC
CDR3aa: CASSPDWLAGSGQFF
v_gene: TRBV5-4
j_gene: TRBJ2-1
d_gene: TRBD2
abundance: NA

CDR3nt: TGTGCCAGCAGTTCCCCCCGAGGTATTCACACTGAAGCTTTCTTT
CDR3aa: CASSSPRGIHTEAFF
v_gene: TRBV28
j_gene: TRBJ1-1
d_gene: NA
abundance: NA

CDR3nt: TGTGTCAAGACAGCCACCTACGAGCAGTACTTC
CDR3aa: CVKTATYEQYF
v_gene: TRBV19
j_gene: TRBJ2-7
d_gene: NA
abundance: NA

CDR3nt: TGTGCTAGTGCAGGCCAGGCGAACACTGAAGCTTTCTTT
CDR3aa: CASAGQANTEAFF
v_gene: TRBV12-5
j_gene: TRBJ1-1
d_gene: NA
abundance: NA

CDR3nt: TGTGCCATCAGTGAGTCGGCCGTGGGGTCTGGAAACACCATATATTTT
CDR3aa: CAISESAVGSGNTIYF
v_gene: TRBV10-3
j_gene: TRBJ1-3
d_gene: NA
abundance: NA

CDR3nt: TGTGCCAGCAGTTCCTACCGGCTAGCTTTCTTT
CDR3aa: CASSSYRLAFF
v_gene: TRBV28
j_gene: TRBJ1-1
d_gene: NA
abundance: few

CDR3nt: TGTGCCAGCAGCAAAGCGCTTATCAGGGCGGTAGCCAAAAACATTCAGTACTTC
CDR3aa: CASSKALIRAVAKNIQYF
v_gene: TRBV21-1
j_gene: TRBJ2-4
d_gene: NA
abundance: once

CDR3nt: TGTGCCTGGAGTATCTCTTTATCCGGGGAGCTGTTTTTT
CDR3aa: CAWSISLSGELFF
v_gene: TRBV30
j_gene: TRBJ2-2
d_gene: NA
abundance: NA

CDR3nt: TGTGCCAGCAGCTTATTATCGGGGCCAGGGTACACCGGGGAGCTGTTTTTT
CDR3aa: CASSLLSGPGYTGELFF
v_gene: TRBV7-9
j_gene: TRBJ2-2
d_gene: NA
abundance: once

CDR3nt: TGCGCCAGCAGCCAAGACGGCGGAGGCACTGAAGCTTTCTTT
CDR3aa: CASSQDGGGTEAFF
v_gene: TRBV4-3
j_gene: TRBJ1-1
d_gene: NA
abundance: NA

CDR3nt: TGTGCCAGCAGTTTTTTAGCGGGACCCTACGAGCAGTACTTC
CDR3aa: CASSFLAGPYEQYF
v_gene: TRBV28
j_gene: TRBJ2-7
d_gene: TRBD2
abundance: NA

CDR3nt: TGTGCCAGCAGCGCGGACCCTCTAGAGGCAGATACGCAGTATTTT
CDR3aa: CASSADPLEADTQYF
v_gene: TRBV9
j_gene: TRBJ2-3
d_gene: NA
abundance: NA

CDR3nt: TGTGCCAGTAGTATTAACACAGATACGCAGTATTTT
CDR3aa: CASSINTDTQYF
v_gene: TRBV19
j_gene: TRBJ2-3
d_gene: NA
abundance: NA

CDR3nt: TGCAGCGTCAACCGGGACAGGGTTTCTGAAGCTTTCTTT
CDR3aa: CSVNRDRVSEAFF
v_gene: TRBV29-1
j_gene: TRBJ1-1
d_gene: TRBD1
abundance: NA

CDR3nt: TGCGCCAGCAGCCGGACAGAAAAGGAAGCTTTCTTT
CDR3aa: CASSRTEKEAFF
v_gene: TRBV5-1
j_gene: TRBJ1-1
d_gene: NA
abundance: NA

CDR3nt: TGTGCCAGTAGTATCGGAGGGGCACAGGTCTTTGGCTACACCTTC
CDR3aa: CASSIGGAQVFGYTF
v_gene: TRBV19
j_gene: TRBJ1-2
d_gene: NA
abundance: NA

CDR3nt: TGTGCCAGCAGCGGAGGGGTAGGGCAGCATGCTAATGAAAAACTGTTTTTT
CDR3aa: CASSGGVGQHANEKLFF
v_gene: TRBV9
j_gene: TRBJ1-4
d_gene: NA
abundance: NA

CDR3nt: TGTGCCTGGAGTCAGGGTACCTACGAGCAGTACTTC
CDR3aa: CAWSQGTYEQYF
v_gene: TRBV30
j_gene: TRBJ2-7
d_gene: NA
abundance: NA

CDR3nt: TGTGCCAGCAAGGCCAGGACTAGCGGAGGGGATGAGCAGTTCTTC
CDR3aa: CASKARTSGGDEQFF
v_gene: TRBV2
j_gene: TRBJ2-1
d_gene: TRBD2
abundance: NA

CDR3nt: TGTGCCACCAGCAGAGGTCTGGGGGCGTGGGAAAAACTGTTTTTT
CDR3aa: CATSRGLGAWEKLFF
v_gene: TRBV15
j_gene: TRBJ1-4
d_gene: NA
abundance: NA

CDR3nt: TGTGCCAGCAGCAGACAGGGCCGTGAAAAACTGTTTTTT
CDR3aa: CASSRQGREKLFF
v_gene: TRBV5-8
j_gene: TRBJ1-4
d_gene: TRBD1
abundance: NA

CDR3nt: TGTGCCAGCTCGGACCTCTCCCCCGAAGCTTTCTTT
CDR3aa: CASSDLSPEAFF
v_gene: TRBV18
j_gene: TRBJ1-1
d_gene: NA
abundance: NA

CDR3nt: TGTGCCAGTAGTATAGATCAAAATCAGCCCCAGCATTTT
CDR3aa: CASSIDQNQPQHF
v_gene: TRBV19
j_gene: TRBJ1-5
d_gene: NA
abundance: NA

CDR3nt: TGTGCCAGCAGCTCGGACAGGTTAAACTACAATGAGCAGTTCTTC
CDR3aa: CASSSDRLNYNEQFF
v_gene: TRBV11-1
j_gene: TRBJ2-1
d_gene: TRBD1
abundance: NA

CDR3nt: TGTGCCTGGGAGTGGAACTACGGGGGGGCCGAGAGAAAACTGTTTTTT
CDR3aa: CAWEWNYGGAERKLFF
v_gene: TRBV30
j_gene: TRBJ1-4
d_gene: NA
abundance: NA